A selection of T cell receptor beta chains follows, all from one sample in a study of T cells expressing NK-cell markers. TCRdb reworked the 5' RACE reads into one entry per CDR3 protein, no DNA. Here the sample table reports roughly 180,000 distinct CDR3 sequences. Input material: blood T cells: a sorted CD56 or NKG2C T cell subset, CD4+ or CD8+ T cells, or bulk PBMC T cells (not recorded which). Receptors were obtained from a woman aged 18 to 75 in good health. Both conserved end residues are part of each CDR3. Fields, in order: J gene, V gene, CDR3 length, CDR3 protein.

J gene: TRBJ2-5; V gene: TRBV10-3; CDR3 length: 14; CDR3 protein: CATKGTGLQETQYF
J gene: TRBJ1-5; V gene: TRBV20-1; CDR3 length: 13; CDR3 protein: CSAVENTYQPQHF
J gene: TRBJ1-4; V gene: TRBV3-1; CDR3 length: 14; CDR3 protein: CASSQAGTDEKLFF
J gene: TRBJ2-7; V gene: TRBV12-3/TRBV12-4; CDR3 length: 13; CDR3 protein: CASSSSTGSEQYF
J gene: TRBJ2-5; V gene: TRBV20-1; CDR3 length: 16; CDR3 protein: CSARDLLAGWEETQYF
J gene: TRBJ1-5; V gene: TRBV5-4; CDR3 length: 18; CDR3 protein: CASSAEGGARRYDQPQHF
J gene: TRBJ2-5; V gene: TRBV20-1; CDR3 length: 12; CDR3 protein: CSARGPPETQYF
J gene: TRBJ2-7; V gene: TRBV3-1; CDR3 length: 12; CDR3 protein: CASSRALDEQYF
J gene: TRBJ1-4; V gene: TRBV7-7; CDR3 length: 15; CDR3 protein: CASSPGGHTNEKLFF
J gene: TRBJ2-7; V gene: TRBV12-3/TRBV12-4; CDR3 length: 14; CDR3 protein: CASSSFGQGYEQYF
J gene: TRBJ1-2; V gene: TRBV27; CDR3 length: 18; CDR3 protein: CASRSFQDSDFSNYGYTF
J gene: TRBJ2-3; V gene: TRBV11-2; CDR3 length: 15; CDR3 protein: CASSLTSGAEDTQYF
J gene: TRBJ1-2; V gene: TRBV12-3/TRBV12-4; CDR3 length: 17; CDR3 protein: CASSMGGRLDLNYGYTF
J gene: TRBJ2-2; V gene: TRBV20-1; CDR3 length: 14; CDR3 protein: CSTHPNQNTGELFF
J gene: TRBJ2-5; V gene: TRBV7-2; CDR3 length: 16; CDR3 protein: CASSFFTGSRSRTQYF
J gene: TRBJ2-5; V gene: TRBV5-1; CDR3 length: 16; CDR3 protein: CASSIRLAGPRETQYF
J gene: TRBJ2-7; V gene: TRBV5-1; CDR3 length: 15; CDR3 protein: CASSSGGVGSYEQYF
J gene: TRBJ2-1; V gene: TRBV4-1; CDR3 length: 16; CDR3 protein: CASSLRLAGGRDEQFF
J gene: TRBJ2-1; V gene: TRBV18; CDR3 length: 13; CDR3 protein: CASSTGVYNEQFF
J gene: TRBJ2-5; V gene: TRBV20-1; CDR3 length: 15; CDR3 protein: CSARLAGGFEETQYF
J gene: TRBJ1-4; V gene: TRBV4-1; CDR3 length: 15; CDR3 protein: CASSQGVEVNEKLFF
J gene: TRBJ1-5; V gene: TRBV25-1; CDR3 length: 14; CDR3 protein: CASSREGPNQPQHF
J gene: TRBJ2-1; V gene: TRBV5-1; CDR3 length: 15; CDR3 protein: CASSFSGGVYNEQFF
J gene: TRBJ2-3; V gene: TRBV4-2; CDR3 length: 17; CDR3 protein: CASSQVTSGPGSNTQYF
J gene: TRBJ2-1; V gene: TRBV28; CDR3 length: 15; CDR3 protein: CASSPPGGGPREQFF
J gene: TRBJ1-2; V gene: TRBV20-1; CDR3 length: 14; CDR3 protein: CSARRDGSNYGYTF
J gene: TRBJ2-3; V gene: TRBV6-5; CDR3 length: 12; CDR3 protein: CASSRSSDTQYF
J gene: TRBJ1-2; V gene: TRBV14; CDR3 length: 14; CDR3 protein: CASSQERAFGGYTF